The 13 T cell receptor beta chains in this list originate from one sample, sequenced in a study of blood T cells in healthy people across ages. Primed by a sample-barcoded 5' primer and a J-beta primer mix, a second PCR proceeded for about 7 to 12 cycles. TCRdb itself ran the 5' RACE reads through MiXCR, one entry per CDR3 protein. The table lists 1.8 million or so distinct CDR3 sequences, roughly two fifths of them singletons, with 20% to 25% in the top ten. The sample consisted of blood. These receptors originate from a human donor in good health.

The gene calls are TRBV12-3 or TRBV12-4 and TRBJ2-7; D is uncertain. V lost 5 bases, J lost 2 bases, and 10 bases lay in between. The CDR3 is 13 residues long. This CDR3 is CASSQTLAYEQYF. The CDR3 coding sequence is TGTGCCAGCAGTCAGACACTGGCCTACGAGCAGTACTTC.

This clonotype was picked up one time. This chain connects TRBV3-1 to TRBJ1-4; 7 bases align to TRBD1. With 6 bases clipped from V and 1 base from J, the junction kept 5 bases outside the gene matches. This CDR3 spans 15 amino acids. Looked up from germline, CDR1 is LGHDT and CDR2 is YNNKEL (reference sequence). The CDR3 sequence: CASSYQGETNEKLFF. The CDR3 region has the DNA TGTGCCAGCAGTTACCAGGGGGAAACTAATGAAAAACTGTTTTTT.

The genes are TRBV3-1 and TRBJ1-2; no firm D call. There are 14 residues in the CDR3. Deletions cut 0 bases from V and 8 bases from J, with 13 bases between. Germline loops: CDR1 LGHDT, CDR2 YNNKEL (reference sequence). CDR3 in DNA: TGTGCCAGCAGCCAAGATGGTTTTGTGAGGGGCTACACCTTC. It is translated as CASSQDGFVRGYTF.

V is TRBV20-1 and J is TRBJ1-2; TRBD1 agrees at 10 bases. The CDR3 loop spans 13 amino acids. V shed 3 bases, J shed 8 bases, and the junction held 6 bases outside the gene matches. Germline CDR1 DFQATT, CDR2 SNEGSKA (reference sequence). The CDR3 sequence is CSARRGQGMGYTF. CDR3 sequence (DNA): TGCAGTGCTAGGCGGGGACAGGGGATGGGCTACACCTTC.

V usage is TRBV7-9 and J usage is TRBJ2-7; 7 nucleotides match TRBD1. The CDR3 has 15 residues. Germline V gene data show CDR1 as SEHNR and CDR2 as FQNEAQ (reference sequence). The junction had 8 bases not matched to a gene; V was cut back by 4 bases and J by 2 bases. The CDR3 is CASSSRTGATYEQYF. CDR3 bases: TGTGCCAGCAGCTCGCGGACAGGAGCAACCTACGAGCAGTACTTC.

The J gene is TRBJ1-2, the V gene TRBV24-1; no firm D call. Germline V gives CDR1 KGHDR, CDR2 SFDVKD. The CDR3 contains 14 residues. Between the trimmed V and J ends, which lost 0 bases and 5 bases, there was a span of 9 bases. The DNA of the CDR3 is TGTGCCACCAGTGATTTGCAAATGGGGTATGGCTACACCTTC. Translated: CATSDLQMGYGYTF.

The rearrangement joins TRBV25-1 to TRBJ1-2; D is ambiguous. The germline V gene has CDR1 MGHDK and CDR2 SYGVNS. The CDR3 is 13 amino acids. Trimming took off 3 bases at V and 8 bases at J, with 13 bases between the two ends. The CDR3: CASSDGLRSGYTF. As DNA, the CDR3 is TGTGCCAGCAGTGATGGGCTTCGATCGGGCTACACCTTC.

V and J are TRBV5-5 and TRBJ2-5; 11 nucleotides align to TRBD2. The CDR3 length is 16 residues. The J segment lost 5 bases and the V segment lost 2 bases, leaving 8 bases of the junction unmatched. Germline CDR1 reads SGHKS; CDR2 reads YYEKEE (reference sequence). The CDR3 loop is CASSFLAGGLTETQYF. The CDR3 region has the DNA TGTGCCAGCAGCTTTTTAGCGGGGGGGTTAACGGAGACCCAGTACTTC.

This clonotype was seen a few times. This chain connects TRBV4-2 to TRBJ1-1, with unresolved D. V lost 0 bases, J lost 2 bases, and 13 bases lay in between. The CDR3 is 16 residues long. The germline CDR1 and CDR2 sequences are LGHNA and YNFKEQ. For the CDR3, the DNA is TGTGCCAGCAGCCAAGAAAGGCTAGTTCCTAACACTGAAGCTTTCTTT. Translation gives CASSQERLVPNTEAFF.

V usage is TRBV7-8 and J usage is TRBJ2-2; TRBD1 might be the D (5 bases). The CDR3 loop spans 14 amino acids. Germline CDR1 and CDR2: SGHVS and FQNEAQ. Trimming shortened V by 3 bases and J by 5 bases, and 10 bases separated the two germline ends. CDR3 region: CASSFRSGTGELFF. CDR3 coding DNA: TGTGCCAGCAGCTTCCGCTCAGGGACCGGGGAGCTGTTTTTT.

Notes on this clonotype: Relative to the germline gene, one junction end is altered; a read error may explain this. The genes are TRBV7-3 and TRBJ2-7, with 10 positions matching TRBD1. Per the germline V gene, CDR1 is SGHTA and CDR2 is FQGTGA. The CDR3 extends over 17 amino acids. DNA of the CDR3: TGTGCCAGCAGCTCGAACCCGGGACAGGGGACTTCCTACGAGCGGTACTTC. It is translated as CASSSNPGQGTSYERYF.

V gene TRBV4-3 combines with J gene TRBJ2-6, with TRBD1 matching 8 bases. V shed 0 bases and J 2 bases; nucleotides not matched to a gene: 9. The CDR3 is made up of 19 amino acids. Per the germline V gene, CDR1 is LGHNA and CDR2 is YSLEER. The CDR3: CASSQELDRVFPGANVLTF. The CDR3 nucleotides read TGCGCCAGCAGCCAAGAATTGGACAGGGTGTTCCCTGGGGCCAACGTCCTGACTTTC.

This chain links TRBV27 with TRBJ1-5; 9 positions match TRBD1. The V segment lost 7 bases and the J segment 3 bases; nucleotides outside the gene matches: 7. CDR1 is MNHEY and CDR2 is SMNVEV in the germline V gene (reference sequence). This CDR3 is 15 amino acids long. CDR3 in DNA: TGTGCCAGCAAGCGCGGGACAGGGATCAATCAGCCCCAGCATTTT. Translating it yields CASKRGTGINQPQHF.